Each of the 3 T cell receptor beta chains below was sequenced from the same sample in a study of T cell responses to AZD1222 COVID-19 vaccine. The repertoire was sequenced with immunoSEQ multiplex PCR; TCRdb's copy has only in-frame clones and lacks some. The table records 200,000 or so clones, 92% of them present only once. The material was peripheral blood, obtained on day 0 of AZD1222 vaccination. The receptors here all came from an adult in good health.

The V and J genes are TRBV24-1 and TRBJ1-1, with D possibly matching TRBD1 (6 bases). Germline V CDR1 and CDR2: KGHDR, SFDVKD. Trimming cost V 4 bases and J 3 bases, with 8 bases left between them. The length of the CDR3 is 13 residues. The CDR3 nucleotides read TGTGCCACCAGTGACTGGACAGACACTGAAGCTTTCTTT. Residues: CATSDWTDTEAFF.

The gene calls are TRBV28 and TRBJ1-2, with D unresolved. This CDR3 contains 14 residues. From germline, CDR1 is MDHEN and CDR2 SYDVKM. Trimming left V 7 bases short and J 2 bases short, with 14 bases between. The CDR3 region is CASTLGPSNYGYTF. CDR3 sequence (DNA): TGTGCCAGCACCCTAGGCCCTTCCAACTATGGCTACACCTTC.

In this sample, this clone turned up once. The chain recombines TRBV7-9 with TRBJ2-3; 10 bases are a match to TRBD2. With V trimmed by 1 base and J by 0 bases, 10 bases remained unmatched. The CDR3 has 19 amino acids. CDR1 is SEHNR, CDR2 FQNEAQ, per germline (reference sequence). The CDR3 spells CASSLGIGGLASSTDTQYF. In DNA form, the CDR3 reads TGTGCCAGCAGCTTAGGAATCGGGGGACTAGCGTCTAGCACAGATACGCAGTATTTT.